The source of this T cell receptor beta chain is a study of technical replicates of blood from a few donors. The CDR3 consists of 23 residues. Germline V gene data show CDR1 as SNHLY and CDR2 as FYNNEI. V was pared by 2 bases and J by 4 bases, with 26 bases of the junction left unmatched. TCRdb's table, derived via immunoSEQ multiplex PCR, lists solely in-frame clones and lacks some. Of 68,000 or so clones listed, 91% were seen once; the top ten hold over 3.5%. Sequenced input: PBMCs. V is TRBV2 and J is TRBJ2-6; TRBD1 matches at 7 bases. The receptor was isolated from a human donor in good health. Some clones in this sample may be carry-over from other donors' samples. DNA of the CDR3: TGTGCCAGCAGTGAACTGTGGTGGGGTCTTGACAGGGTGAGGGGAAAAGGGGCCAACGTCCTGACTTTC. The encoded protein is CASSELWWGLDRVRGKGANVLTF. Full variable domain (missing parts from reference TRBV2 and TRBJ2-6): EPEVTQTPSHQVTQMGQEVILRCVPISNHLYFYWYRQILGQKVEFLVSFYNNEISEKSEIFDDQFSVERPDGSNFTLKIRSTKLEDSAMYFCASSELWWGLDRVRGKGANVLTFGAGSRLTVL.